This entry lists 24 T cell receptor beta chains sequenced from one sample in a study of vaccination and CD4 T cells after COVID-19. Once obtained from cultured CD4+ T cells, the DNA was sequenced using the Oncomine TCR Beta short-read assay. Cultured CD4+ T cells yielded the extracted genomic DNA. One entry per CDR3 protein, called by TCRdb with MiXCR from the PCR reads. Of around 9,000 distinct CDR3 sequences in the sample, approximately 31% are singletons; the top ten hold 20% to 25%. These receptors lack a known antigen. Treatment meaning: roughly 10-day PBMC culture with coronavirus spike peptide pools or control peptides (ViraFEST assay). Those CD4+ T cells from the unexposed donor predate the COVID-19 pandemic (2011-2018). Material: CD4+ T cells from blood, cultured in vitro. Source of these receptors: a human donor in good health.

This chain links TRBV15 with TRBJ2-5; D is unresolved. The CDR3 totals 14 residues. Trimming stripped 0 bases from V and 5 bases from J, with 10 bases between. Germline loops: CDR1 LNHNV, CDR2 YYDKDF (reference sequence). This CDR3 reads CATSRDSGVETQYF. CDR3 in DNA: TGTGCCACCAGCAGAGATTCGGGTGTGGAGACCCAGTACTTC. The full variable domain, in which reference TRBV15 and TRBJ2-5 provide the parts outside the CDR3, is DAMVIQNPRYQVTQFGKPVTLSCSQTLNHNVMYWYQQKSSQAPKLLFHYYDKDFNNEADTPDNFQSRRPNTSFCFLDIRSPGLGDTAMYLCATSRDSGVETQYFGPGTRLLVL.

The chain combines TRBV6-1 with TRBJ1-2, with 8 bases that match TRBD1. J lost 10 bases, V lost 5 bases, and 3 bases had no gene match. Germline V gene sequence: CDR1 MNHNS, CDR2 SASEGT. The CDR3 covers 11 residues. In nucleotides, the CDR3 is TGTGCCAGCAGTCAGGACAGGGCCTACACCTTC. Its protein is CASSQDRAYTF.

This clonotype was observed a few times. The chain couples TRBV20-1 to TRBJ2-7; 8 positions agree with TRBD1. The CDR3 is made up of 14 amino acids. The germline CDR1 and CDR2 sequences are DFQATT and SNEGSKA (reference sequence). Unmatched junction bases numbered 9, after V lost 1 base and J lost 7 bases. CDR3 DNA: TGCAGTGCTAGAGGCCTTGGCAGGGGGCGTGAGCAGTACTTC. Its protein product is CSARGLGRGREQYF.

The CDR3 loop reads CASSLSLANHEQYF. DNA of the CDR3: TGTGCCAGCAGCTTAAGCCTAGCGAATCACGAGCAGTACTTC. The J gene is TRBJ2-7, the V gene TRBV7-8, with D possibly TRBD2 on 6 matching bases. Germline values: CDR1 SGHVS, CDR2 FQNEAQ. The CDR3 consists of 14 residues. V gave up 2 bases and J gave up 5 bases, with 13 bases separating them. The full variable domain, rest sourced from reference TRBV7-8 and TRBJ2-7, is GAGVSQSPRYKVAKRGQDVALRCDPISGHVSLFWYQQALGQGPEFLTYFQNEAQLDKSGLPSDRFFAERPEGSVSTLKIQRTQQEDSAVYLCASSLSLANHEQYFGPGTRLTVT.

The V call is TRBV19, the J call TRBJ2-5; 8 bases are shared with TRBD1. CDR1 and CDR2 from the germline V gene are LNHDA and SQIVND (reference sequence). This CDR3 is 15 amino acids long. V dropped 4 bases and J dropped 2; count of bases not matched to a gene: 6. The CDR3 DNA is TGTGCCAGTAGTAGGGCAGGGGGCGGTCAAGAGACCCAGTACTTC. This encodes CASSRAGGGQETQYF.

The DNA for the CDR3 is TGCAGTGCATCTGGGACAGGGGGCGTTTCACCCCTCCACTTT. Translation gives CSASGTGGVSPLHF. The V and J genes are TRBV20-1 and TRBJ1-6; TRBD1 aligns across 12 bases. J was trimmed by 9 bases and V by 6 bases; bases with no gene match: 6. CDR3 length equals 14 residues. Germline V gene lookup returns CDR1 DFQATT and CDR2 SNEGSKA (reference sequence).

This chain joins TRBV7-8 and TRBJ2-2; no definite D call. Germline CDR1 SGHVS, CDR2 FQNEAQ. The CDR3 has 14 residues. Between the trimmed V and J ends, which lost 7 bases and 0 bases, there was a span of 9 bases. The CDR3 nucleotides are TGTGCCAGCACCCCCCTGGCGAACACCGGGGAGCTGTTTTTT. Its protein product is CASTPLANTGELFF.

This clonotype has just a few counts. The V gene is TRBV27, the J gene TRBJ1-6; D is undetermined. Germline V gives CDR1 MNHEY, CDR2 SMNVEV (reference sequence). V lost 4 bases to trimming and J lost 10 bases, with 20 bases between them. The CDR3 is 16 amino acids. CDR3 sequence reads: CASSSAEGGIGSPLHF. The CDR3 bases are TGTGCCAGCAGTTCGGCGGAAGGTGGCATTGGGTCACCCCTCCACTTT.

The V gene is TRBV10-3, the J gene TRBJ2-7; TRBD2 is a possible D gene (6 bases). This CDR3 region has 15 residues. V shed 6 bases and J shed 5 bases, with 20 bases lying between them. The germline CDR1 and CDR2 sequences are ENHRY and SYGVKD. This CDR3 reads CAISSRPGRRDEQYF. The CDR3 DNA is TGTGCCATCAGCTCCCGCCCGGGGCGGAGGGACGAGCAGTACTTC.

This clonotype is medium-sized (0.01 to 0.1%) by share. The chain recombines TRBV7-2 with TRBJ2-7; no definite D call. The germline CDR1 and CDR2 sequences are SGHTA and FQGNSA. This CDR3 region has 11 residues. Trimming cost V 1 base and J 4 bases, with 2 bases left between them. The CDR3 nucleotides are TGTGCCAGCAGCTTAGTTTACGAGCAGTACTTC. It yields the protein CASSLVYEQYF.

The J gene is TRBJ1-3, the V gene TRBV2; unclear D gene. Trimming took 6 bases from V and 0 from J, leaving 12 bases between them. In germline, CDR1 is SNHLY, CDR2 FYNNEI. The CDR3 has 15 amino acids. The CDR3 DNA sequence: TGTGCCAGCAGCGATACAGTACGCTCTGGAAACACCATATATTTT. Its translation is CASSDTVRSGNTIYF. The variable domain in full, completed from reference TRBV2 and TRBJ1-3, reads EPEVTQTPSHQVTQMGQEVILRCVPISNHLYFYWYRQILGQKVEFLVSFYNNEISEKSEIFDDQFSVERPDGSNFTLKIRSTKLEDSAMYFCASSDTVRSGNTIYFGEGSWLTVV.

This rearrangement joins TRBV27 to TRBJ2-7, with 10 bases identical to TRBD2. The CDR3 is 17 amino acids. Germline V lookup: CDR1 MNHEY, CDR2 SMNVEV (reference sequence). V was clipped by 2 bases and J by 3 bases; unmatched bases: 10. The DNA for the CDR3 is TGTGCCAGCAGTTTAACGCCGTCTAGCGGGAGCGACTACGAGCAGTACTTC. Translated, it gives CASSLTPSSGSDYEQYF.

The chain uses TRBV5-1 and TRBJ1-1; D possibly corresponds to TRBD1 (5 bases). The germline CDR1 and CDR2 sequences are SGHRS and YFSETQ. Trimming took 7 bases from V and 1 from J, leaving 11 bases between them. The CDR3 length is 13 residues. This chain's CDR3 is CASARGRNTEAFF. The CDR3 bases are TGCGCCAGCGCTCGGGGGAGGAACACTGAAGCTTTCTTT. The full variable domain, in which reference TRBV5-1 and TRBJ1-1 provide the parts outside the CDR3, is KAGVTQTPRYLIKTRGQQVTLSCSPISGHRSVSWYQQTPGQGLQFLFEYFSETQRNKGNFPGRFSGRQFSNSRSEMNVSTLELGDSALYLCASARGRNTEAFFGQGTRLTVV.

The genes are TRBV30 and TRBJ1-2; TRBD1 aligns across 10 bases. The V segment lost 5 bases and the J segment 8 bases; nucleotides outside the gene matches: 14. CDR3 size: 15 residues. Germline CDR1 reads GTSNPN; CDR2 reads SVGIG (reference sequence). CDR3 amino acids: CAWEGTGVALGGYTF. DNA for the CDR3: TGTGCCTGGGAGGGGACAGGGGTCGCGTTGGGAGGCTACACCTTC.

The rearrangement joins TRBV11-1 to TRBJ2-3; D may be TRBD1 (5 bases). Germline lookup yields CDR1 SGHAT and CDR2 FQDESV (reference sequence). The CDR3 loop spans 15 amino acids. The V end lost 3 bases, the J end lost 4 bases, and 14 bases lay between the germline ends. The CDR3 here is CASSFRGPGADTQYF. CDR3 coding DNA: TGTGCCAGCAGCTTTAGGGGCCCAGGAGCAGATACGCAGTATTTT.

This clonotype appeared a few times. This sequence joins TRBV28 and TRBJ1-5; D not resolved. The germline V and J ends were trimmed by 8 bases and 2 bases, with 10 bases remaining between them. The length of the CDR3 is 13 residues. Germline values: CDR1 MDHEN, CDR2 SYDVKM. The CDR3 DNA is TGTGCCAGCGGGATTCAGGGCAATCAGCCCCAGCATTTT. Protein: CASGIQGNQPQHF.

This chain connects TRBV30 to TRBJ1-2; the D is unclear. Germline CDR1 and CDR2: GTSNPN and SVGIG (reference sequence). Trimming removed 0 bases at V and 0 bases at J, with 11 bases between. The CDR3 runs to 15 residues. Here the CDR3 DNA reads TGTGCCTGGAGTGTACGTAGGGTAGCTAACTATGGCTACACCTTC. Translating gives CAWSVRRVANYGYTF.

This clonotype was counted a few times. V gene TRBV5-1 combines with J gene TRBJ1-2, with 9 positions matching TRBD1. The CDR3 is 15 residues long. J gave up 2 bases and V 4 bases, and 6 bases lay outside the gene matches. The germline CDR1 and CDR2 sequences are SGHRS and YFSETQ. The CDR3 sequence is CASSPRTGVNYGYTF. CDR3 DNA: TGCGCCAGCAGCCCAAGGACAGGGGTGAACTATGGCTACACCTTC.

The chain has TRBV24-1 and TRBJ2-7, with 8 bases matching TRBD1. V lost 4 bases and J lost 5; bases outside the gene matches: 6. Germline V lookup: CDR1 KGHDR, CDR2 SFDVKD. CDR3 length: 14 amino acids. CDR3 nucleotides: TGTGCCACCAGTGAGTCGCCAGGGGGCGACGAGCAGTACTTC. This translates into CATSESPGGDEQYF.

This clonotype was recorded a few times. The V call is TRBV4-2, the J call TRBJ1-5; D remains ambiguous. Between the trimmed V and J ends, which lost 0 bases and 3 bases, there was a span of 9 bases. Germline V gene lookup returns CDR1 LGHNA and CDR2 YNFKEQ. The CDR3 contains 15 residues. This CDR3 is CASSQDSGYNQPQHF. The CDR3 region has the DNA TGTGCCAGCAGCCAAGATAGTGGGTACAATCAGCCCCAGCATTTT.

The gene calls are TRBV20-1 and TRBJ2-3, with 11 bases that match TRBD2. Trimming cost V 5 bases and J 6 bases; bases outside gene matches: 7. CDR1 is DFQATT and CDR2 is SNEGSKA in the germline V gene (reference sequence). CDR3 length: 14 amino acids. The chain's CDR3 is CSAQTSGMGDTQYF. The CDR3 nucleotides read TGCAGTGCTCAGACTAGCGGGATGGGGGATACGCAGTATTTT.

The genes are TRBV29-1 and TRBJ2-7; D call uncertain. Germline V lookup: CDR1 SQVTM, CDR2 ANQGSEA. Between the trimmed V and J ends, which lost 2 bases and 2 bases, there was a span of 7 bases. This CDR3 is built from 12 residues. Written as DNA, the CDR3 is TGCAGCGTTGAACGAGCGCCCTACGAGCAGTACTTC. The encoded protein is CSVERAPYEQYF.

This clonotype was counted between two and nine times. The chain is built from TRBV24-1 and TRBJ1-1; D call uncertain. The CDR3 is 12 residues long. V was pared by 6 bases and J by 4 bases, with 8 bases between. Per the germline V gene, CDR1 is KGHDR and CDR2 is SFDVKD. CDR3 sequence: CATSSEATEAFF. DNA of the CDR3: TGTGCCACCAGTTCAGAGGCCACTGAAGCTTTCTTT.

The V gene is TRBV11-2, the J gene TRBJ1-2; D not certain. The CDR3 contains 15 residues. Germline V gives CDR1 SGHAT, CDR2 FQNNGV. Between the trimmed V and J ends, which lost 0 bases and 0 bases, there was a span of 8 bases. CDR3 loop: CASSLDSDANYGYTF. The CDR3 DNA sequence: TGTGCCAGCAGCTTAGATAGCGACGCTAACTATGGCTACACCTTC.